The 19 T cell receptor beta chains given below trace back to one sample, sequenced in a study of OX40 agonist ivuxolimab in advanced cancers. The method was immunoSEQ multiplex PCR; TCRdb's version includes in-frame clones alone and lacks a portion of them. This sample has tens of thousands of clones, with about 89% found just once. Material: CD4+ or CD8+ T cells sorted from blood, obtained in a trial of the OX40 agonist ivuxolimab. These receptors were obtained from an adult with an advanced solid tumor such as melanoma, head and neck, liver or kidney cancer.

CDR3 nucleotides: TGTGCCAGCAGCTTGAAGCTCGAAAGGGACATTCAGTACTTC. This translates into CASSLKLERDIQYF. The rearrangement uses TRBV7-9 and TRBJ2-4; D unresolved. This CDR3 has 14 amino acids. V gave up 3 bases and J gave up 8 bases, with 14 bases separating them. Germline CDR1 and CDR2: SEHNR and FQNEAQ (reference sequence).

The chain employs TRBV11-2 and TRBJ1-4; no clear D gene. This CDR3 is built from 14 residues. Looked up from germline, CDR1 is SGHAT and CDR2 is FQNNGV. V lost 2 bases and J 7 bases, leaving 11 bases between the germline ends. The CDR3 spells CASSLTWVREKLFF. The CDR3 DNA follows: TGTGCCAGCAGCTTAACATGGGTTCGTGAAAAACTGTTTTTT.

The rearrangement uses TRBV29-1 and TRBJ2-7; TRBD1 or TRBD2 may be the D gene (6 bases each). CDR1 is SQVTM, CDR2 ANQGSEA, per germline. The CDR3 totals 13 residues. With 7 bases removed from V and 0 bases from J, the gap between germline ends came to 13 bases. The CDR3 protein is CSARGGSSYEQYF. CDR3 DNA sequence: TGCAGCGCCCGAGGGGGGTCCTCCTACGAGCAGTACTTC.

This chain uses TRBV19 with TRBJ2-3, with 12 bases that match TRBD2. V lost 5 bases to trimming and J lost 0 bases; unmatched junction nucleotides: 3. Germline CDR1 reads LNHDA; CDR2 reads SQIVND (reference sequence). CDR3 length: 16 residues. CDR3 sequence: CASSWTSGTSTDTQYF. The CDR3 bases are TGTGCCAGTAGTTGGACTAGCGGGACCAGCACAGATACGCAGTATTTT.

V and J are TRBV5-1 and TRBJ1-1; D ambiguous. Germline V gene data show CDR1 as SGHRS and CDR2 as YFSETQ. V was pared by 2 bases and J by 3 bases, with 5 bases between. CDR3 length equals 12 residues. CDR3 sequence (DNA): TGCGCCAGCAGCTTCGGTTACACTGAAGCTTTCTTT. Translated, it gives CASSFGYTEAFF. The whole variable domain, filled in from reference TRBV5-1 and TRBJ1-1, reads KAGVTQTPRYLIKTRGQQVTLSCSPISGHRSVSWYQQTPGQGLQFLFEYFSETQRNKGNFPGRFSGRQFSNSRSEMNVSTLELGDSALYLCASSFGYTEAFFGQGTRLTVV.

This clone was counted between two and nine times. The genes are TRBV12-5 and TRBJ1-1; D gene unclear. Trimming took 6 bases from V and 4 from J, leaving 12 bases between them. The CDR3 has 13 amino acids. Germline CDR1 is LGHNT and CDR2 is FRNRAP. The CDR3 protein is CASGAWGGTEAFF. DNA of the CDR3: TGTGCTAGTGGCGCCTGGGGAGGCACTGAAGCTTTCTTT.

The chain combines TRBV2 with TRBJ2-5, with 10 bases that match TRBD2. Germline V gene data show CDR1 as SNHLY and CDR2 as FYNNEI. The CDR3 spans 14 residues. Trimming took 6 bases from V and 3 from J; bases not matched to a gene: 4. This CDR3 reads CASSWTSGKETQYF. CDR3 sequence (DNA): TGTGCCAGCAGCTGGACTAGCGGTAAAGAGACCCAGTACTTC.

This chain links TRBV12-2 with TRBJ2-1; the table's D call, TRBD2, has no DNA check behind it. TRBV12-2 is labeled a pseudogene. This CDR3 is 17 amino acids long. This CDR3 is CASRLLAPVTIYNEQFF. In DNA form, the CDR3 reads TGTGCAAGTCGCTTACTAGCGCCCGTGACGATTTACAATGAGCAGTTCTTC.

This clone has just one count. This chain uses TRBV7-9 with TRBJ2-7; D remains unclear. This CDR3 comprises 13 residues. Germline V gene sequence: CDR1 SEHNR, CDR2 FQNEAQ (reference sequence). V was clipped by 10 bases and J by 0 bases, with 13 bases between them. In DNA, the CDR3 is TGTGCCACCACGCCGGACGGCTCCTACGAGCAGTACGTC. Its translation: CATTPDGSYEQYV.

CDR3 DNA: TGTGCCAGCAGCACCCGGACTTTAAATCAAAATCGGCCGAACACTGAAGCTTTCTTT. It codes for CASSTRTLNQNRPNTEAFF. The chain couples TRBV7-8 to TRBJ1-1; D call uncertain. CDR3 length: 19 amino acids. Trimming removed 5 bases from V and 1 base from J, with 26 bases in between. Germline V gene sequence: CDR1 SGHVS, CDR2 FQNEAQ.

The chain employs TRBV6-5 and TRBJ2-1; D may be TRBD1 or TRBD2 (8 bases each). The CDR3 loop spans 15 amino acids. Trimming removed 5 bases at V and 4 bases at J, with 15 bases between. Germline V gene lookup returns CDR1 MNHEY and CDR2 SVGAGI. The CDR3: CASSRGGDRYNEQFF. The CDR3 DNA follows: TGTGCCAGCAGTCGGGGGGGGGACAGGTACAATGAGCAGTTCTTC.

V is TRBV28 and J is TRBJ1-2; D is undetermined. Germline V lookup: CDR1 MDHEN, CDR2 SYDVKM. The CDR3 sequence is 14 residues long. The V gene lost 6 bases and the J gene lost 4 bases, with 15 bases spanning the gap. The CDR3 here is CASSDPSRAYGYTF. The DNA for the CDR3 is TGTGCCAGCAGCGACCCGTCGAGGGCCTATGGCTACACCTTC.

The CDR3 bases are TGTGCCAGCAGCTTAAGGTCTGCGGGAGTCAGCACAGATACGCAGTATTTT. Translating it yields CASSLRSAGVSTDTQYF. This chain links TRBV7-2 with TRBJ2-3; the match to TRBD2 covers 7 bases. The CDR3 has 17 residues. The ends lost 2 bases at V and 0 bases at J; junction bases unmatched: 8. Germline V lookup: CDR1 SGHTA, CDR2 FQGNSA.

The genes are TRBV9 and TRBJ1-1, with D maybe TRBD1 (5 bases). Trimming took off 3 bases at V and 4 bases at J, with 13 bases between the two ends. The CDR3 is made up of 14 amino acids. The germline V gene encodes CDR1 SGDLS and CDR2 YYNGEE. The CDR3 region is CASSALRGFTEAFF. DNA of the CDR3: TGTGCCAGCAGCGCCCTCCGGGGGTTCACTGAAGCTTTCTTT. Filled out from reference TRBV9 and TRBJ1-1, the complete variable domain reads DSGVTQTPKHLITATGQRVTLRCSPRSGDLSVYWYQQSLDQGLQFLIQYYNGEERAKGNILERFSAQQFPDLHSELNLSSLELGDSALYFCASSALRGFTEAFFGQGTRLTVV.

This chain links TRBV7-9 with TRBJ2-1, with 13 bases aligning to TRBD2. This CDR3 spans 17 amino acids. Trimming took 5 bases from V and 4 from J; bases not matched to a gene: 8. Germline assignment: CDR1 SEHNR and CDR2 FQNEAQ (reference sequence). The CDR3: CASSPPGLAGNYNEQFF. In DNA, the CDR3 is TGTGCCAGCAGCCCACCGGGACTAGCGGGGAATTACAATGAGCAGTTCTTC.

The V gene is TRBV27, the J gene TRBJ1-5, with D hard to call. The V gene lost 2 bases and the J gene lost 5 bases, with 7 bases spanning the gap. This CDR3 is built from 13 residues. CDR1 MNHEY and CDR2 SMNVEV come from the germline V gene (reference sequence). Here the CDR3 reads CASSLGVYQPQHF. The CDR3 bases are TGTGCCAGCAGTTTAGGGGTGTATCAGCCCCAGCATTTT.

The V gene is TRBV9, the J gene TRBJ2-1; 7 nucleotides line up with TRBD2. The CDR3 runs 15 residues. Per germline, CDR1 SGDLS and CDR2 YYNGEE. The J segment lost 5 bases and the V segment lost 0 bases, leaving 5 bases of the junction unmatched. The CDR3 nucleotides are TGTGCCAGCAGCGTAGCGGGAGGCCCGAACAATGAGCAGTTCTTC. It encodes CASSVAGGPNNEQFF. The whole variable domain, remainder taken from reference TRBV9 and TRBJ2-1, is DSGVTQTPKHLITATGQRVTLRCSPRSGDLSVYWYQQSLDQGLQFLIQYYNGEERAKGNILERFSAQQFPDLHSELNLSSLELGDSALYFCASSVAGGPNNEQFFGPGTRLTVL.

This chain connects TRBV7-9 to TRBJ2-5; D remains ambiguous. V was trimmed by 5 bases and J by 3 bases, leaving 7 bases between them. This CDR3 is 12 amino acids long. Germline V gene data show CDR1 as SEHNR and CDR2 as FQNEAQ (reference sequence). This CDR3 reads CASSAREETQYF. CDR3 nucleotides: TGTGCCAGCAGCGCCCGAGAAGAGACCCAGTACTTC.

The rearrangement uses TRBV5-8 and TRBJ2-7; D not resolved. Between the trimmed V and J ends, which lost 3 bases and 2 bases, there was a span of 9 bases. This CDR3 region has 13 residues. Germline CDR1 SGHTS, CDR2 YDEGEE. The CDR3 protein is CASSSTIAYEQYV. CDR3 DNA: TGTGCCAGCAGCTCGACCATAGCCTACGAGCAGTACGTC.